Shown below are 20 T cell receptor beta chains from a single sample sequenced in a study of a mutant IDH1 vaccine in newly diagnosed glioma. Time point in this sample: week 47, end of study. A single vaccine dose contained 300 ug of mutant IDH1 20-mer peptide, and topical imiquimod was used with it. The table came from immunoSEQ multiplex PCR; TCRdb's copy has only in-frame clones and leaves some out. The sample comprises fewer than 85,000 clones, 81% of which are singletons, and around 5% rests with the top ten. Which antigens these TCRs recognize remains unknown. The sequencing here drew on PBMCs, taken from a glioma patient whose treatment included an IDH1 peptide vaccine. All receptors come from a man in his forties or fifties with glioma.

The rearrangement joins TRBV30 to TRBJ2-1; 10 nucleotides align to TRBD1. V trimming: 3 bases; J trimming: 8 bases; junction bases outside the gene matches: 4. The CDR3 has 13 amino acids. CDR1 and CDR2 from the germline V gene are GTSNPN and SVGIG (reference sequence). The CDR3 spells CAWRDRGKYEQFF. Here the CDR3 DNA reads TGTGCCTGGAGGGACAGGGGGAAATATGAGCAGTTCTTC. Based on the CDR3 plus reference TRBV30 and TRBJ2-1, the full variable domain is SQTIHQWPATLVQPVGSPLSLECTVEGTSNPNLYWYRQAAGRGLQLLFYSVGIGQISSEVPQNLSASRPQDRQFILSSKKLLLSDSGFYLCAWRDRGKYEQFFGPGTRLTVL.

The V gene is TRBV11-2, the J gene TRBJ2-5, with 16 bases fitting TRBD2. V trimming: 4 bases; J trimming: 5 bases; junction bases outside the gene matches: 4. This CDR3 is 16 amino acids long. Germline CDR1 and CDR2: SGHAT and FQNNGV. The CDR3 coding sequence is TGTGCCAGCAGCTGGGGACTAGCGGGGGGGACGGAGACCCAGTACTTC. Translated, it gives CASSWGLAGGTETQYF. The full variable domain, completed using reference TRBV11-2 and TRBJ2-5, is EAGVAQSPRYKIIEKRQSVAFWCNPISGHATLYWYQQILGQGPKLLIQFQNNGVVDDSQLPKDRFSAERLKGVDSTLKIQPAKLEDSAVYLCASSWGLAGGTETQYFGPGTRLLVL.

The V gene is TRBV7-8, the J gene TRBJ2-7; TRBD2 aligns across 8 bases. With 5 bases clipped from V and 3 bases from J, the junction kept 3 bases outside the gene matches. The V gene's germline CDR1 is SGHVS and CDR2 FQNEAQ. The CDR3 consists of 13 residues. The CDR3 loop is CASSREGHYEQYF. CDR3 coding DNA: TGTGCCAGCAGCCGGGAGGGCCACTACGAGCAGTACTTC.

V is TRBV5-1 and J is TRBJ1-2; D might be TRBD1 (6 bases). Per the germline V gene, CDR1 is SGHRS and CDR2 is YFSETQ. The length of the CDR3 is 16 residues. V dropped 0 bases and J dropped 1 base, with 13 bases sitting between them. The CDR3 region is CASSLVQGTLNYGYTF. Here the CDR3 DNA reads TGCGCCAGCAGCTTGGTGCAGGGGACTCTTAACTATGGCTACACCTTC.

This rearrangement joins TRBV7-2 to TRBJ2-1; TRBD1 matches at 7 bases. V was pared by 2 bases and J by 5 bases, with 3 bases of the junction left unmatched. This CDR3 has 14 residues. Germline values: CDR1 SGHTA, CDR2 FQGNSA. CDR3 amino acids: CASSLRRGNNEQFF. The CDR3 DNA is TGTGCCAGCAGCTTACGCAGGGGGAACAATGAGCAGTTCTTC.

This clone was observed a handful of times. This chain connects TRBV14 to TRBJ2-1, with TRBD2 matching 7 bases. This CDR3 is built from 21 residues. After removal of 0 bases from V and 6 bases from J, the junction contained 23 bases not matched to a gene. Germline V lookup: CDR1 SGHDN, CDR2 FVKESK. The CDR3 DNA reads as TGTGCCAGCAGCCAAGAATGGTTTGGGGGTCTACCGGCCAGCGGGATCAATGAGCAGTTCTTC. Its translation is CASSQEWFGGLPASGINEQFF.

The genes are TRBV4-1 and TRBJ2-5, with TRBD1 matching 8 bases. Near its end, the DNA agrees better with TRBJ2-7, so the J call may be wrong. CDR3 length equals 15 residues. Per germline, CDR1 MGHRA and CDR2 YSYEKL. The CDR3 DNA reads TGCGCCAGCAGCCAAGACAGGACAGGGAAGAACGAGCAGTACTTC. Its protein product is CASSQDRTGKNEQYF.

The rearrangement joins TRBV6-5 to TRBJ2-1, with D perhaps matching TRBD1 (6 bases). This CDR3 is 14 amino acids long. In germline, CDR1 is MNHEY, CDR2 SVGAGI. Deletions cut 5 bases from V and 6 bases from J, with 14 bases between. The CDR3 loop reads CASSGTPRGNEQFF. The DNA for the CDR3 is TGTGCCAGCAGTGGGACACCTCGGGGCAATGAGCAGTTCTTC.

The genes are TRBV6-6 and TRBJ2-3; D unclear. The CDR3 sequence is 15 residues long. Germline assignment: CDR1 MNHNY and CDR2 SVGAGI (reference sequence). Trimming left V 0 bases short and J 6 bases short, with 13 bases between. The CDR3 nucleotides read TGTGCCAGCAGTTACTCCGGAACAACCCTGGATACGCAGTATTTT. This encodes CASSYSGTTLDTQYF.

This chain links TRBV6-5 with TRBJ1-1; D perhaps matches TRBD1 (6 bases). V was cut by 6 bases and J by 8 bases, with 16 bases left in between. The CDR3 has 13 amino acids. Germline V gene sequence: CDR1 MNHEY, CDR2 SVGAGI. CDR3 sequence reads: CASRKTGGGEAFF. The CDR3 DNA sequence: TGTGCCAGCAGAAAAACCGGGGGCGGGGAAGCTTTCTTT.

The chain uses TRBV2 and TRBJ2-3, with D perhaps matching TRBD2 (5 bases). CDR3 length: 16 amino acids. Germline assignment: CDR1 SNHLY and CDR2 FYNNEI. V dropped 0 bases and J dropped 5 bases, with 15 bases sitting between them. The DNA for the CDR3 is TGTGCCAGCAGTGAAGCGACCGGGAAGGTGGGAGATACGCAGTATTTT. Its translation: CASSEATGKVGDTQYF.

This sequence joins TRBV11-2 and TRBJ1-2; no reliable D call. The V gene lost 2 bases and the J gene lost 5 bases, with 15 bases spanning the gap. The CDR3 spans 15 residues. Germline V gene data show CDR1 as SGHAT and CDR2 as FQNNGV. The CDR3 DNA sequence: TGTGCCAGCAGCTTAAAGGGCTCGTCTCTTTATGGCTACACCTTC. Its protein product is CASSLKGSSLYGYTF.

The chain combines TRBV5-1 with TRBJ2-3; TRBD1 matches 9 bases. Trimming at V came to 4 bases and at J to 3 bases, leaving 3 bases not matched to a gene. The germline gives CDR1 SGHRS, CDR2 YFSETQ. The CDR3 runs 14 residues. Here the CDR3 reads CASSIGQGTDTQYF. CDR3 bases: TGCGCCAGCAGCATAGGACAGGGGACAGATACGCAGTATTTT.

This clone was recorded once. The chain combines TRBV7-2 with TRBJ1-5; D unclear. The CDR3 has 15 residues. CDR1 and CDR2 from the germline V gene are SGHTA and FQGNSA. V was trimmed by 5 bases and J by 0 bases, leaving 11 bases between them. CDR3 in amino acids: CASSPDWNSNQPQHF. In nucleotides, the CDR3 is TGTGCCAGCAGCCCGGACTGGAATAGCAATCAGCCCCAGCATTTT.

The chain has TRBV6-6 and TRBJ2-1; the D is unclear. From germline, CDR1 is MNHNY and CDR2 SVGAGI (reference sequence). V gave up 5 bases and J gave up 8 bases, with 7 bases separating them. This CDR3 contains 11 residues. The CDR3 spells CASSPRDEQFF. In DNA form, the CDR3 reads TGTGCCAGCAGTCCCCGGGATGAGCAGTTCTTC.

V and J are TRBV18 and TRBJ2-3, with D possibly matching TRBD2 (5 bases). V was trimmed by 5 bases and J by 2 bases, leaving 14 bases between them. The CDR3 runs 15 residues. Germline V gene lookup returns CDR1 KGHSH and CDR2 LQKENI. The CDR3 nucleotides are TGTGCCAGCTCATCCGGGGTTAGCGTCACAGATACGCAGTATTTT. Its translation: CASSSGVSVTDTQYF. The full variable domain, its missing parts supplied by reference TRBV18 and TRBJ2-3, is NAGVMQNPRHLVRRRGQEARLRCSPMKGHSHVYWYRQLPEEGLKFMVYLQKENIIDESGMPKERFSAEFPKEGPSILRIQQVVRGDSAAYFCASSSGVSVTDTQYFGPGTRLTVL.

This chain uses TRBV10-3 with TRBJ2-7; 11 nucleotides agree with TRBD2. After removal of 0 bases from V and 8 bases from J, the junction contained 3 bases not matched to a gene. The CDR3 is 14 amino acids. Germline CDR1 is ENHRY and CDR2 is SYGVKD. The chain's CDR3 is CAISESLAGGQQYF. Written as DNA, the CDR3 is TGTGCCATCAGTGAGTCTCTAGCGGGGGGCCAGCAGTACTTC.

The V and J genes are TRBV25-1 and TRBJ2-2; D might be TRBD1 or TRBD2, each matching 5 bases. V was shortened by 4 bases and J by 1 base, with 13 bases between the two germline ends. Germline assignment: CDR1 MGHDK and CDR2 SYGVNS. This CDR3 is built from 16 residues. CDR3 in amino acids: CASSGLKGRNTGELFF. CDR3 sequence (DNA): TGTGCCAGCAGTGGACTGAAGGGGAGGAACACCGGGGAGCTGTTTTTT. The complete variable domain, with remaining parts taken from reference TRBV25-1 and TRBJ2-2, reads EADIYQTPRYLVIGTGKKITLECSQTMGHDKMYWYQQDPGMELHLIHYSYGVNSTEKGDLSSESTVSRIRTEHFPLTLESARPSHTSQYLCASSGLKGRNTGELFFGEGSRLTVL.

The chain combines TRBV7-2 with TRBJ1-5; 7 positions agree with TRBD1. The CDR3 totals 15 residues. Germline V gene lookup returns CDR1 SGHTA and CDR2 FQGNSA. The ends lost 1 base at V and 4 bases at J; junction bases unmatched: 4. The CDR3 DNA follows: TGTGCCAGCAGCTTAGTTGGGGACAGAAATCAGCCCCAGCATTTT. It yields the protein CASSLVGDRNQPQHF.

This chain joins TRBV29-1 and TRBJ1-2, with D possibly TRBD1 on 6 matching bases. V lost 4 bases, J lost 1 base, and 19 bases lay in between. CDR3 length equals 16 residues. Germline values: CDR1 SQVTM, CDR2 ANQGSEA. The CDR3 spells CSVGGHGGRDNYGYTF. The CDR3 DNA is TGCAGCGTTGGGGGACATGGGGGAAGGGATAACTATGGCTACACCTTC.